This T cell receptor beta chain appears in the sequencing data of a study of cytomegalovirus exposure and HLA in healthy donors (dated by TCRdb to 2016 to 2017). Looking at the study overall: An earlier analysis of roughly 570 of the donors reported about 260 Gb of sequence data and 95 million to 130 million unique TCR beta sequences obtained from around 180 million T cells. On average, roughly 240,000 unique TCR beta nucleotide sequences were sequenced per donor among a few hundred genotyped donors of the cohort, with roughly 19% of those sequences being non-productive. High-throughput TCR immunosequencing, statistical association of individual TCRs with disease status, and machine learning were combined to predict cytomegalovirus infection status. Donor age, sex, ethnicity and CMV serostatus were compiled together with the repertoire data. Every discovery cohort repertoire had been produced on one sequencing platform. An earlier analysis of approximately 580 of the donors used high-throughput TCR beta sequencing to judge whether each TCR beta V gene segment behaved as functional or pseudogenic. Genome-wide SNP genotypes for about 55% of the roughly 670 donors were used in a later genetic analysis, which treated that subset as a discovery cohort. Typing coverage varied by locus: roughly 620-640 donors for A, B, C, DRB1 and DQB1; more than 500 for DQA1; nearly 610 for DPA1; approximately 490 for DPB1. Roughly five DR-DQ haplotypes were handled as single units for association and clustering, since linkage in the cohort was strong. The study was designed to test whether signatures of past pathogen exposure could be identified by cataloging public T cell receptors. The study used immunosequencing to profile the T cell repertoires of approximately 650 subjects and linked those repertoires to cytomegalovirus serostatus. A separate validation cohort of roughly 130 different subjects was used in addition to the approximately 640-subject first cohort. Approximately 300 gigabases of sequencing data and around 85 million unique TCR sequences made up an early release that covered approximately 620 HLA-typed donors. To study patterns of TCR occurrence, a later analysis re-analyzed previously published TCR beta repertoires from 550 to 800 donors and added high-resolution HLA genotyping. Class I and class II HLA loci were covered by the typing at four-digit resolution. Of the 350 to 450 genotyped donors, less than 85% were placed in the genetic ancestry cluster associated with self-reported Caucasian donors. The later analysis used no new phenotypic data to find candidate immune exposures, relying instead on TCR beta sequences and their occurrence across donors.

The cohort consisted of 666 healthy bone marrow donors. At the time of sampling, all cohort members were nominally healthy, though unrecorded immune exposures were likely present. The donor tested CMV seronegative and was one of the 352 seronegative cohort members. A peripheral blood sample was collected from each donor, and TCR beta sequencing was performed on peripheral blood mononuclear cells. Genomic DNA was extracted from the blood cell samples with the Qiagen DNeasy Blood Extraction Kit. The protocol used for the library was the immunoSEQ multiplex PCR assay. For the multiplex PCR, a mixture combining 60 forward primers for TCR Vbeta segments and 13 reverse primers for TCR Jbeta segments was used. The CDR3 region of rearranged TCR beta genes was amplified from genomic DNA with a multiplex PCR assay. The Illumina HiSeq System was used to sequence the amplified TCR beta libraries as 87-base-pair reads. For the original study's pipeline: A later analysis counted tens of millions of unique TCR beta chains across the roughly 700 repertoires, and some 11 million of these chains were shared by at least two donors. Raw reads were error-corrected and collapsed into unique sequences with a nearest-neighbor algorithm that merged closely related sequences to remove PCR and sequencing errors. CDR3 sequences were aligned to IMGT reference sequences to assign V, D and J gene segments. For a sequence to be retained, at least a six-nucleotide match to both a V gene segment and a J gene segment was required. A rearrangement counted as productive if the CDR3 had no stop codons and remained in frame with V and J, and every other rearrangement counted as non-productive. CDR3 was defined according to IMGT convention as the region running from the second conserved V-encoded cysteine to the conserved J-encoded phenylalanine. In an earlier analysis of 587 of the donors, sequences lacking an unambiguous match to a single V gene segment were excluded. An earlier analysis of fewer than 750 of the donors called V segments functional above 56.7% productive rearrangements and segregating when the between-donor standard deviation exceeded 5%. To diagnose cytomegalovirus status from the catalog of TCR beta chain sequences, a statistical classification framework was built. In a later analysis, V and J genes were assigned by comparing TCR nucleotide sequences against IMGT/GENE-DB human TR gene sequences. In a later analysis, CDR3 sequences and most-parsimonious VDJ recombination scenarios were assigned using the TCRdist pipeline. In a later analysis, each TCR beta chain was defined by its CDR3 amino acid sequence together with its V-gene family, and reads lacking a unique V-gene family were excluded. In a later analysis, 450 to 600 highly shared, low-generation-probability nucleotide sequences were removed to address suspected cross-contamination and a sequencing artifact. In a later analysis, a clonal expansion index was calculated for each public chain from normalized within-repertoire ranks of inferred template counts. In a later analysis, generation probabilities were computed using a VDJ recombination model fitted to out-of-frame rearrangements, and the results were checked against IGoR. Hypergeometric tests were used in a later analysis to score TCR-TCR, TCR-HLA and TCR-CMV co-occurrence, with a repertoire-size bias correction applied to the TCR pairs. In a later analysis, false discovery rates were estimated by permuting HLA or CMV assignments 20 times. In a later analysis, co-occurring TCRs were grouped with DBSCAN, and TCRdist sequence similarity was added when clustering was performed within HLA-allele-positive subsets. For co-occurrence clustering, repertoires with fewer than 30,000 or more than 120,000 public chains were excluded, along with roughly 5 repertoires with anomalous nucleotide sharing. Here the immuneACCESS table is served through TCRdb, limited to in-frame sequences with V and J called. Missing clones are a known gap in these copies; in checked studies unresolved V genes cover under half, and the rest lacks a known reason. The V and J calls and clone size are taken from that table; D and trimming were inferred from the DNA. In all, the sample holds around 130,000 clones, and roughly 80% of those were seen once. Jointly, the top ten make up about 1.3% of the sample.

The table lists this clone with a count of one. This receptor's antigen is unknown. No much larger clone is present one base from it, and per-base qualities are unavailable. Here is what the overall study found, with its caveats: The only immune exposure information available for the cohort was CMV serostatus. The authors suggested that the approach could potentially be generalized to other disease states and immunological phenotypes. A further reported finding was that TCR beta sequences accurately predicted the HLA-A and HLA-B alleles for most subjects in the first cohort. Because counts were too low, some 17 rarely observed V segments, including chromosome 9 orphons, were excluded from the earlier analysis of a few hundred of the donors. Specific HLA alleles were associated with about 17,000 TCR beta sequences at a false discovery rate of 0.05 in a later analysis. When HLA alleles, especially DR and DQ, strongly co-occurred, attributing TCR associations to individual alleles was difficult. According to a later analysis, most CMV-associated TCR beta chains appeared to be HLA-restricted, and the HLA associations seemed to be driven largely by CMV exposure. A later genetic analysis reported fewer N-insertions in productive TCRs among donors in an Asian-associated ancestry cluster than the roughly 650-donor mean. The study gave a list of about 150 TCR beta chains associated with cytomegalovirus. Some IMGT-functional V segments, including TRBV6-2 and TRBV6-3, could not be told apart with the 87-base-pair reads, so those segments were excluded. Sequencing depth was assumed to be roughly uniform across donors in the presence/absence analyses, though that assumption may not hold. V-gene and J-gene trimming of TCR beta chains was associated with a missense DCLRE1C variant in a later genetic analysis, and the association was replicated in an independent cohort. In vitro tests confirmed that a few of the cytomegalovirus-associated TCR beta chains recognize cytomegalovirus antigens. A later analysis found that TCR association rates varied across HLA loci, with DRB1 alleles showing the most associated TCRs and HLA-C alleles the fewest. Only TCR beta chains were sequenced in this cohort, and the absence of alpha or paired-chain data limited detectable features. Because HLA typing was unavailable for some donors at each locus, only the typed subset was used in association tests. A cluster of highly shared sequence variants was judged likely to be a technical artifact of the sequencing pipeline. While some public TCRs were present in many individuals, most TCR sequences turned up only very rarely across donors. The classifier was reported to diagnose cytomegalovirus status with high specificity and sensitivity in both the original and validation cohorts. A later analysis found that HLA-associated TCR beta chains were more clonally expanded and had lower generation probabilities than equally common non-associated chains. A later analysis reported that several top co-occurrence clusters appeared linked to parvovirus B19, influenza, CMV and Epstein-Barr virus. Correlated functional status among segregating V segments might reflect linkage disequilibrium, but an unknown experimental factor could not be ruled out. Broadly in line with IMGT annotations, most TCR beta V segments showed up in productive rearrangements about 87% or about 30% of the time in an earlier analysis of approximately 640 of the donors.

Spanning cysteine to phenylalanine, the CDR3 consists of 15 amino acids. Only the CDR3 part of the read is kept: 45 bases, read in frame from the first base. CDR1 and CDR2 are drawn from the germline V gene (reference sequence): GTSNPN, SVGIG. Deletion took 0 bases off V and 1 base off J, with a span of 12 bases between the germline ends. Sequencing was done on a sample of PBMCs. Recombination connected TRBV30 to TRBJ2-5; D gene: possibly TRBD1, on 6 matching bases. This TCR derives from a female donor in good health and CMV-seronegative. The encoded CDR3 is CAWSVGWTAQETQYF. Here is the DNA: TGTGCCTGGAGTGTAGGATGGACAGCCCAAGAGACCCAGTACTTC. With the rest looked up from the reference TRBV30 and TRBJ2-5 genes rather than sequenced, the full variable domain is SQTIHQWPATLVQPVGSPLSLECTVEGTSNPNLYWYRQAAGRGLQLLFYSVGIGQISSEVPQNLSASRPQDRQFILSSKKLLLSDSGFYLCAWSVGWTAQETQYFGPGTRLLVL.